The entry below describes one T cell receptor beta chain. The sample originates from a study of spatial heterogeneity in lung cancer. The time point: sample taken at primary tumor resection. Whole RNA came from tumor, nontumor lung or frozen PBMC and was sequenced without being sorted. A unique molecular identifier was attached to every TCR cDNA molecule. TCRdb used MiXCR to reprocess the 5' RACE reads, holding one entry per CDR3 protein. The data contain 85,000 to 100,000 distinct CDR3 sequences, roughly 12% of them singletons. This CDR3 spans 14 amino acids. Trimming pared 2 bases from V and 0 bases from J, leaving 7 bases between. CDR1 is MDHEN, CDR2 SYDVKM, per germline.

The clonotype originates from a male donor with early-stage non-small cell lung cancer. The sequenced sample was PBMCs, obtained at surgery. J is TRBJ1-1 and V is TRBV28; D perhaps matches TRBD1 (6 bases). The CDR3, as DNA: TGTGCCAGCAGTTTACAGGGGATGAACACTGAAGCTTTCTTT. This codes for CASSLQGMNTEAFF.